This entry lists 16 T cell receptor beta chains sequenced from one sample in a study of persistence of HIV-infected CD4 T cells. These receptors have no known antigen. The immunoSEQ assay was version 4, run in survey mode. Data came from immunoSEQ multiplex PCR; TCRdb stores just in-frame clones and leaves some out. The data contain about 48,000 clones, about four fifths of them singletons. Stimulation used approximately 9.1 ug/mL lysate from CMV-infected fibroblasts. CD40L-negative CD69-negative CD45RO-high memory CD4+ T cells were sorted as populations depleted of antigen-responding cells. This specimen was CD4+ T cells sorted from PBMCs after roughly 18-hour stimulation, taken from a patient who received antiretroviral therapy. The receptors stem from an adult man with HIV who was CMV-seropositive.

The chain joins TRBV27 to TRBJ1-5; TRBD1 agrees at 10 bases. With 4 bases clipped from V and 7 bases from J, the junction kept 19 bases outside the gene matches. There are 19 residues in the CDR3. Germline CDR1 and CDR2: MNHEY and SMNVEV (reference sequence). The CDR3 DNA reads TGTGCCAGCAGTTCAAAAGCTGACTACGGGACAGGGGATTACCAGCCCCAGCATTTT. Its translation: CASSSKADYGTGDYQPQHF.

The table lists this clone with a count of one. The CDR3 spells CASSREGQGGAKNIQYF. CDR3 sequence (DNA): TGTGCCAGCAGCCGAGAAGGGCAGGGAGGGGCCAAAAACATTCAGTACTTC. The chain combines TRBV3-1 (or the pseudogene TRBV3-2) with TRBJ2-4, with 7 bases fitting TRBD2. The ends lost 4 bases at V and 1 base at J; junction bases unmatched: 10. Germline V gene lookup returns CDR1 LGHDT and CDR2 YNNKEL (reference sequence). The CDR3 covers 17 residues.

This sequence joins TRBV6-4 and TRBJ2-1; perhaps TRBD2 as D (7 bases). CDR3 length: 14 residues. V dropped 4 bases and J dropped 10 bases, with 17 bases sitting between them. From germline, CDR1 is MRHNA and CDR2 SNTAGT. DNA of the CDR3: TGTGCCAGCAGTGGCCAGCGGGGAACAGGGGAGCAGTTCTTC. Protein: CASSGQRGTGEQFF.

The chain joins TRBV5-8 to TRBJ2-7, with TRBD1 as a possible D gene (5 bases). Trimming shortened V by 0 bases and J by 3 bases, and 16 bases separated the two germline ends. Germline lookup yields CDR1 SGHTS and CDR2 YDEGEE. This CDR3 region has 16 residues. CDR3 bases: TGTGCCAGCAGCTTGGCCTTTGGTCAGGGCCTCTACGAGCAGTACTTC. Its translation is CASSLAFGQGLYEQYF.

The chain uses TRBV7-7 and TRBJ2-5; 7 bases align to TRBD2. Germline CDR1 SSHAT, CDR2 FNYEAQ (reference sequence). CDR3 length: 15 residues. J gave up 4 bases and V 1 base, and 6 bases lay outside the gene matches. The CDR3 region is CASSLERGRGETQYF. The CDR3 DNA follows: TGTGCCAGCAGCTTAGAGCGGGGTCGGGGAGAGACCCAGTACTTC.

V gene TRBV7-2 combines with J gene TRBJ1-5; D perhaps matches TRBD1 (5 bases). The CDR3 is 13 residues long. Per germline, CDR1 SGHTA and CDR2 FQGNSA. V was shortened by 6 bases and J by 4 bases, with 10 bases between the two germline ends. This CDR3 is CASSFQGNQPQHF. The CDR3 DNA is TGTGCCAGCAGTTTCCAGGGAAATCAGCCCCAGCATTTT.

The chain joins TRBV15 to TRBJ1-5, with a tentative D call TRBD1 (5 bases). Trimming took off 1 base at V and 1 base at J, with 8 bases between the two ends. The V gene's germline CDR1 is LNHNV and CDR2 YYDKDF (reference sequence). The CDR3 totals 15 residues. The CDR3 spells CATSRGGRSNQPQHF. CDR3 coding DNA: TGTGCCACCAGCAGAGGGGGCCGCAGCAATCAGCCCCAGCATTTT.

The chain is built from TRBV6-2 or TRBV6-3 and TRBJ2-3, with D perhaps matching TRBD1 or TRBD2 (6 bases each). V was trimmed by 4 bases and J by 1 base, leaving 12 bases between them. CDR1 is MNHEY, CDR2 SVGEGT, per germline. This CDR3 has 15 residues. The CDR3 here is CASSSGAAGTDTQYF. CDR3 in DNA: TGTGCCAGCAGTTCGGGGGCTGCTGGCACAGATACGCAGTATTTT.

V and J are TRBV2 and TRBJ2-5, with D tentatively TRBD1 (6 bases). The CDR3 sequence is 15 residues long. V lost 7 bases, J lost 4 bases, and 19 bases lay in between. The germline gives CDR1 SNHLY, CDR2 FYNNEI. The CDR3 region has the DNA TGTGCCAGCACCGAGGCAGGGGTTGGAGGAGAGACCCAGTACTTC. Protein product: CASTEAGVGGETQYF.

The count of this clone is one. The gene calls are TRBV4-1 and TRBJ2-4; D is unclear. V lost 0 bases and J lost 0, with 15 bases in between. Germline assignment: CDR1 MGHRA and CDR2 YSYEKL. This CDR3 comprises 18 residues. The CDR3: CASSQELRQFLAKNIQYF. The CDR3 DNA is TGCGCCAGCAGCCAAGAATTGCGGCAATTCCTAGCCAAAAACATTCAGTACTTC.

J is TRBJ1-1 and V is TRBV10-2; 12 positions match TRBD1. Germline assignment: CDR1 WSHSY and CDR2 SAAADI. The CDR3 runs 16 residues. V dropped 4 bases and J dropped 0; count of bases not matched to a gene: 3. This chain's CDR3 is CASSVGQGAMNTEAFF. The DNA of the CDR3 is TGCGCCAGCAGTGTGGGACAGGGGGCCATGAACACTGAAGCTTTCTTT.

V usage is TRBV7-9 and J usage is TRBJ1-4, with 7 bases that match TRBD1. V shed 5 bases, J shed 1 base, and the junction held 4 bases outside the gene matches. Germline CDR1 SEHNR, CDR2 FQNEAQ (reference sequence). The CDR3 totals 15 residues. CDR3 protein: CASSTNRGTNEKLFF. CDR3 nucleotides: TGTGCCAGCAGCACCAACAGGGGAACTAATGAAAAACTGTTTTTT. Full variable domain (missing parts from reference TRBV7-9 and TRBJ1-4): DTGVSQNPRHKITKRGQNVTFRCDPISEHNRLYWYRQTLGQGPEFLTYFQNEAQLEKSRLLSDRFSAERPKGSFSTLEIQRTEQGDSAMYLCASSTNRGTNEKLFFGSGTQLSVL.

The chain uses TRBV9 and TRBJ1-1; D not certain. Germline CDR1 and CDR2: SGDLS and YYNGEE. This CDR3 is built from 13 residues. V was pared by 6 bases and J by 4 bases, with 13 bases between. Here the CDR3 reads CASTLVGSTEAFF. In DNA form, the CDR3 reads TGTGCCAGCACCTTAGTGGGGTCCACTGAAGCTTTCTTT.

The rearrangement links TRBV2 to TRBJ2-1; 7 nucleotides agree with TRBD2. Germline V gives CDR1 SNHLY, CDR2 FYNNEI. J was trimmed by 7 bases and V by 4 bases; bases with no gene match: 10. This CDR3 contains 15 residues. CDR3 sequence reads: CASSGSARGGNEQFF. In DNA form, the CDR3 reads TGTGCCAGCAGTGGCAGCGCGCGGGGAGGGAATGAGCAGTTCTTC. The whole variable domain, filled in from reference TRBV2 and TRBJ2-1, reads EPEVTQTPSHQVTQMGQEVILRCVPISNHLYFYWYRQILGQKVEFLVSFYNNEISEKSEIFDDQFSVERPDGSNFTLKIRSTKLEDSAMYFCASSGSARGGNEQFFGPGTRLTVL.

In this sample, this clone turned up once. The chain carries TRBV14 and TRBJ2-2, with TRBD1 matching over 7 bases. J was trimmed by 0 bases and V by 4 bases; bases with no gene match: 5. The CDR3 is 16 residues long. Germline V CDR1 and CDR2: SGHDN, FVKESK. The CDR3 spells CASSRQTGSNTGELFF. The CDR3, as DNA: TGTGCCAGCAGCCGTCAGACAGGGTCGAACACCGGGGAGCTGTTTTTT.

The chain combines TRBV7-2 with TRBJ2-3; 9 nucleotides line up with TRBD1. V lost 1 base, J lost 1 base, and 3 bases stayed unmatched. The CDR3 runs 16 residues. Germline lookup yields CDR1 SGHTA and CDR2 FQGNSA. In DNA form, the CDR3 reads TGTGCCAGCAGCTTAGATTACAGGGGGCGCACAGATACGCAGTATTTT. Its translation: CASSLDYRGRTDTQYF. The whole variable domain, filled in from reference TRBV7-2 and TRBJ2-3, reads GAGVSQSPSNKVTEKGKDVELRCDPISGHTALYWYRQSLGQGLEFLIYFQGNSAPDKSGLPSDRFSAERTGGSVSTLTIQRTQQEDSAVYLCASSLDYRGRTDTQYFGPGTRLTVL.